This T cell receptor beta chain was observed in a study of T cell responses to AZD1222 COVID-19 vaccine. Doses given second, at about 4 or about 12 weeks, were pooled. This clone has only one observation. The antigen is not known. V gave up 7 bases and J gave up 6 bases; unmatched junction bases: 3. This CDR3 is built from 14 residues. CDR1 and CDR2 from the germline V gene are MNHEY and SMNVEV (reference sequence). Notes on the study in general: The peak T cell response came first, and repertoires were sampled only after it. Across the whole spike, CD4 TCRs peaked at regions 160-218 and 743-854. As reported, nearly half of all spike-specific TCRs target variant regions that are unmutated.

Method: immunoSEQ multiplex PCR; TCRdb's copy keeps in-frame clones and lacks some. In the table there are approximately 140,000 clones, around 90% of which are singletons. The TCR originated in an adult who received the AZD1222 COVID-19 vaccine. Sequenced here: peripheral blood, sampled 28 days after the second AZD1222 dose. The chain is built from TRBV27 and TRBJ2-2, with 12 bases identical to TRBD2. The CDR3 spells CASTGLAGPGELFF. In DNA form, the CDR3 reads TGTGCCAGCACCGGACTAGCGGGACCCGGGGAGCTGTTTTTT.